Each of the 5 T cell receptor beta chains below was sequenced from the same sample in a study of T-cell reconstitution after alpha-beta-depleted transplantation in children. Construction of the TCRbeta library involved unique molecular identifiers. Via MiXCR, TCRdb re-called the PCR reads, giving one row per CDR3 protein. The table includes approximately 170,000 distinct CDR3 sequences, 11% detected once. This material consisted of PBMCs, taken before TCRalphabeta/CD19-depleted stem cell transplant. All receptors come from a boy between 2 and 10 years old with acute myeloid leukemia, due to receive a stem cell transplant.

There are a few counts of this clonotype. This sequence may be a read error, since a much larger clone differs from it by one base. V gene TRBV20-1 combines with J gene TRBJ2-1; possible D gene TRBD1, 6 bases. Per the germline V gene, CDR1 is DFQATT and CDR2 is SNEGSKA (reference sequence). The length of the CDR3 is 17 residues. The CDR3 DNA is TGCTGTGCTAGAGATTGGGACATCTCGAGCTCCTACAATGAGCAGTTCTTC. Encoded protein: CCARDWDISSSYNEQFF.

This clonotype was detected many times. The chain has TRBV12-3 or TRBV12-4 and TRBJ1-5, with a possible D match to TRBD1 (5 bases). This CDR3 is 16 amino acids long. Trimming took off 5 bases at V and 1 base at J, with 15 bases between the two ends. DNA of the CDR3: TGTGCCAGCAGTCAGGGTCGGCGCAACAGCAATCAGCCCCAGCATTTT. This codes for CASSQGRRNSNQPQHF.

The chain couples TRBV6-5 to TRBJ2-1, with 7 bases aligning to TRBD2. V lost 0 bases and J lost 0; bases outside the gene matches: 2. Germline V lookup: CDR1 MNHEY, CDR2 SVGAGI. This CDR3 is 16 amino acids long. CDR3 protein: CASSYSGGSSYNEQFF. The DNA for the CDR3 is TGTGCCAGCAGTTACTCGGGCGGGAGCTCCTACAATGAGCAGTTCTTC.

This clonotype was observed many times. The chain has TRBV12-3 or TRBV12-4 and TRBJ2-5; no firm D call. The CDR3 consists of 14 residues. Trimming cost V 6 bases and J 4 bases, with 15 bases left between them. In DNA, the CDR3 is TGTGCCAGCAGCCTAAATTGGTCTGGAGAGACCCAGTACTTC. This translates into CASSLNWSGETQYF.

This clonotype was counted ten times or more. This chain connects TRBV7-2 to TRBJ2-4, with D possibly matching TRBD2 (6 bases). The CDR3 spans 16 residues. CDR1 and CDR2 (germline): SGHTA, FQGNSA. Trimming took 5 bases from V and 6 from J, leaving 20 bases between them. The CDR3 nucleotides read TGTGCCAGCAGCACAACACTTGAGCGGGTTTTAAACATTCAGTACTTC. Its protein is CASSTTLERVLNIQYF. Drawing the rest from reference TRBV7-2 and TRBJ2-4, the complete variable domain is GAGVSQSPSNKVTEKGKDVELRCDPISGHTALYWYRQSLGQGLEFLIYFQGNSAPDKSGLPSDRFSAERTGGSVSTLTIQRTQQEDSAVYLCASSTTLERVLNIQYFGAGTRLSVL.